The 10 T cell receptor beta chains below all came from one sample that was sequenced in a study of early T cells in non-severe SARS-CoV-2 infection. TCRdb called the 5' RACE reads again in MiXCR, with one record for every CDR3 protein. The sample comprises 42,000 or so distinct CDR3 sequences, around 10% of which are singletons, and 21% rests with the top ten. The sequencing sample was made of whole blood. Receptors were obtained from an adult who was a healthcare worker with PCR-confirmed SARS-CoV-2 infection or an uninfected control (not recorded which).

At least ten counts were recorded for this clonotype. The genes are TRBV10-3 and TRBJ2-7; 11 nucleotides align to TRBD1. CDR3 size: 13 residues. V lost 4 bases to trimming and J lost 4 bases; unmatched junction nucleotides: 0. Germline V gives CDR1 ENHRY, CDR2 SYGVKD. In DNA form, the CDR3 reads TGTGCCATCAGTGGGGACAGGGGGTACGAGCAGTACTTC. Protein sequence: CAISGDRGYEQYF.

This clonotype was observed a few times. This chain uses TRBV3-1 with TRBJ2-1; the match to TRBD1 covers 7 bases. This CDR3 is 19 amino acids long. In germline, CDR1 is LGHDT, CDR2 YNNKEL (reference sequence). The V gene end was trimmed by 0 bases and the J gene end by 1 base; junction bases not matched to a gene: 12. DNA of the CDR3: TGTGCCAGCAGCCAAGACCAGACAGGGTTTTGGGGTTCCTACAATGAGCAGTTCTTC. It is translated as CASSQDQTGFWGSYNEQFF.

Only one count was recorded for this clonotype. The DNA of the CDR3 is TGTGCCAGCAAAAGACAGGGGGCCGGCGAGCAGTACTTC. It encodes CASKRQGAGEQYF. The genes are TRBV27 and TRBJ2-7, with 10 bases fitting TRBD1. The CDR3 length is 13 residues. Per the germline V gene, CDR1 is MNHEY and CDR2 is SMNVEV (reference sequence). The J segment lost 6 bases and the V segment lost 7 bases, leaving 6 bases of the junction unmatched.

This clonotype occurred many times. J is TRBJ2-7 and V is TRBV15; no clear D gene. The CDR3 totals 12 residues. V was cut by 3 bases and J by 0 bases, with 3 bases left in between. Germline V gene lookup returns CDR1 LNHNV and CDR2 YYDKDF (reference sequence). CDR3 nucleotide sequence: TGTGCCACCAGCAGTTACTCCTACGAGCAGTACTTC. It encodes CATSSYSYEQYF.

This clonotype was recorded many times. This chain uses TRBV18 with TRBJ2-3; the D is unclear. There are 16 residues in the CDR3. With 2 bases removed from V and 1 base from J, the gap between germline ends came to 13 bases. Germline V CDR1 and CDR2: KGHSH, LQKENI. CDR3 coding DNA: TGTGCCAGCTCACCAGGACGGAATGAGGGCACAGATACGCAGTATTTT. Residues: CASSPGRNEGTDTQYF.

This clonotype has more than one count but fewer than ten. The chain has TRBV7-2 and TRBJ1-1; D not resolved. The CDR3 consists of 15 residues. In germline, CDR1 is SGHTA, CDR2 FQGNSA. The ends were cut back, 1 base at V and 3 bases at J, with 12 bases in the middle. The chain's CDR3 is CASSLGAGWHTEAFF. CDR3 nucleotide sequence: TGTGCCAGCAGCTTAGGGGCAGGATGGCACACTGAAGCTTTCTTT.

CDR3 bases: TGTGCCAGCAGCCACAAAACTAGCGACACAGATACGCAGTATTTT. Its protein product is CASSHKTSDTDTQYF. The rearrangement joins TRBV13 to TRBJ2-3, with 7 bases aligning to TRBD2. The germline V gene encodes CDR1 PRHDT and CDR2 FYEKMQ (reference sequence). V was clipped by 5 bases and J by 2 bases; unmatched bases: 7. The length of the CDR3 is 15 residues.

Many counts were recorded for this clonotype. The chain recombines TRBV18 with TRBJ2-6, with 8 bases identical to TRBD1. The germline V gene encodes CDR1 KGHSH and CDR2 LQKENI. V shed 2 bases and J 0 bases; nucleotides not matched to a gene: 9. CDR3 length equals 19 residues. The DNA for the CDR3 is TGTGCCAGCTCACCAACCCAGGGGGCTACCTTCTCTGGGGCCAACGTCCTGACTTTC. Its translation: CASSPTQGATFSGANVLTF.

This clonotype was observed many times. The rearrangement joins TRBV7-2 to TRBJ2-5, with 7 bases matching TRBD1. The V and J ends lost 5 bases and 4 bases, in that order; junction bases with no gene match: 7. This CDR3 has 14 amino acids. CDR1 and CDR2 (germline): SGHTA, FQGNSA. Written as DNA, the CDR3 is TGTGCCAGCAGCCCGAAGGGGGCGCGAGAGACCCAGTACTTC. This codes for CASSPKGARETQYF.

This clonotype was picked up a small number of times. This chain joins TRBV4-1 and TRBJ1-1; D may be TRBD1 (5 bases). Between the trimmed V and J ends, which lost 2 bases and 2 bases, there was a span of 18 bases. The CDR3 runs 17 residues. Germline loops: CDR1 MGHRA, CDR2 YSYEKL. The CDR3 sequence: CASSQIFESRGNTEAFF. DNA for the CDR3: TGCGCCAGCAGCCAAATATTTGAGTCTCGGGGCAACACTGAAGCTTTCTTT.